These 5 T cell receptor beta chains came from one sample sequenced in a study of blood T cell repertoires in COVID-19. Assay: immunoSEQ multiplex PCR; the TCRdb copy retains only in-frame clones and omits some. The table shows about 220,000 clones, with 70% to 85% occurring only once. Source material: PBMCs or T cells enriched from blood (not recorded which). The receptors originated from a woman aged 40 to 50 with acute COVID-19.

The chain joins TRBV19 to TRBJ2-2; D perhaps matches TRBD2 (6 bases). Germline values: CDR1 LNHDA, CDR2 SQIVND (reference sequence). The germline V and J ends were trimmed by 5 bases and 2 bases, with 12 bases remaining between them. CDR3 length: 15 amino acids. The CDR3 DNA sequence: TGTGCCAGTAGTGGGGGACTCGAAAACACCGGGGAGCTGTTTTTT. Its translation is CASSGGLENTGELFF.

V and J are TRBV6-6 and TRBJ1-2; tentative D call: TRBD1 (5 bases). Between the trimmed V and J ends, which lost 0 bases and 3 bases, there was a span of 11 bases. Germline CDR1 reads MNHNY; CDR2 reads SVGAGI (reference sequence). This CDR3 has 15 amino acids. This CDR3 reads CASSYSAGMDYGYTF. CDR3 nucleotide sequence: TGTGCCAGCAGTTACTCGGCAGGGATGGACTATGGCTACACCTTC.

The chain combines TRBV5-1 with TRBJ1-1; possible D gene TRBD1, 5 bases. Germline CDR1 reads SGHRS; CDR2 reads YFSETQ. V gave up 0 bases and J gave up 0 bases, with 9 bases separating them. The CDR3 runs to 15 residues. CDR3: CASSLVGGVNTEAFF. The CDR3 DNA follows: TGCGCCAGCAGCTTGGTTGGGGGGGTGAACACTGAAGCTTTCTTT.

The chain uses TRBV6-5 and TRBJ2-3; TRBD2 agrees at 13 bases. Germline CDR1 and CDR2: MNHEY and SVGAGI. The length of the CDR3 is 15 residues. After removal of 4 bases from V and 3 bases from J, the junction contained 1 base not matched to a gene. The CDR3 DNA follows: TGTGCCAGCAGTTCACTAGCGGGGGGGACAGATACGCAGTATTTT. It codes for CASSSLAGGTDTQYF.

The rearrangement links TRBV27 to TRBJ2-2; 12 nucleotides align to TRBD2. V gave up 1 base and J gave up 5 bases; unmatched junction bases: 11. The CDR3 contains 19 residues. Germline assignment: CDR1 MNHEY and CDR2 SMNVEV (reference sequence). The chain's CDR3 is CASSLFSTLAGGETGELFF. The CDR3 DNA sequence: TGTGCCAGCAGTTTATTCTCGACACTAGCGGGAGGAGAGACCGGGGAGCTGTTTTTT.